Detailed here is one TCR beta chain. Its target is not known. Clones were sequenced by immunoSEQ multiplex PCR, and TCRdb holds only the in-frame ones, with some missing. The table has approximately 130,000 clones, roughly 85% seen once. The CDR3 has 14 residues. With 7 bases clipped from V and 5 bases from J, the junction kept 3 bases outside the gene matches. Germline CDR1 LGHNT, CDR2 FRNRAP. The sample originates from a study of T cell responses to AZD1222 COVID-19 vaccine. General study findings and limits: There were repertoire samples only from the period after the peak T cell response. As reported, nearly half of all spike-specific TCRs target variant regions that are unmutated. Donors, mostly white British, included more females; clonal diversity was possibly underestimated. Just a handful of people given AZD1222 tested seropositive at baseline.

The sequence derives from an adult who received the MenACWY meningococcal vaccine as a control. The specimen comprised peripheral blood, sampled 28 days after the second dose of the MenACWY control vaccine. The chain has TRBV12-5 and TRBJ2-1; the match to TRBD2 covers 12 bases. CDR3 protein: CASARTSGNNEQFF. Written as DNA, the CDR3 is TGTGCTAGTGCCCGGACTAGCGGGAACAATGAGCAGTTCTTC.